The rows below give T cell receptor beta chains drawn from one sample of a study of cytomegalovirus exposure and HLA in healthy donors. The assay was immunoSEQ multiplex PCR, and TCRdb's table has in-frame clones only and misses some. In the table there are approximately 140,000 clones, 84% of which are singletons. Sample: PBMCs. The source is a woman aged 25-40 years in good health and CMV-seronegative. Both conserved end residues are part of each CDR3. Each record gives: J gene, V gene, CDR3 protein.

TRBJ2-7 TRBV28 CASSYGKGLAGATYEQYF
TRBJ2-1 TRBV11-2 CASSPTGTSSFDEQFF
TRBJ2-7 TRBV27 CASSSTGEVGEQYF
TRBJ2-7 TRBV28 CASFTGTGIYEQYF
TRBJ1-1 TRBV2 CASIRSGLNTEAFF
TRBJ2-7 TRBV5-1 CASSLKPDRGNEQYF
TRBJ1-2 TRBV4-2 CASSQDAGGAGGYTF
TRBJ1-4 TRBV13 CASSWRRTGGLEKLFF
TRBJ1-2 TRBV19 CASKPGGSYGYTF
TRBJ1-6 TRBV10-3 CAISPGGGDNSPLHF
TRBJ1-1 TRBV11-2 CASSFEEGAAEAFF
TRBJ2-7 TRBV2 CASSPRGRGLEQYF
TRBJ2-5 TRBV7-2 CASSLRTGPQETQYF
TRBJ2-7 TRBV21-1 CASSCYETGREQYF
TRBJ2-7 TRBV7-6 CASSSRSGEQYF
TRBJ1-2 TRBV6-6 CASSYLGTVYGYTF
TRBJ2-3 TRBV5-4 CASSPGQGRTDTQYF
TRBJ2-7 TRBV7-9 CASNQGQSSYEQYF
TRBJ2-3 TRBV11-2 CASSFGLASTDTQYF
TRBJ1-5 TRBV2 CASSERGSNQPQHF
TRBJ1-2 TRBV7-3 CASSLNPPDSFPLYYGYTF
TRBJ1-5 TRBV2 CASSELQGLGQPQHF
TRBJ2-7 TRBV5-1 CASSLVPDNSEQYF
TRBJ2-2 TRBV28 CASFRQGDTGELFF
TRBJ1-2 TRBV19 CAIGGQGLYGYTF
TRBJ2-7 TRBV27 CASSFKAGGSYEQYF
TRBJ2-1 TRBV7-3 CASSLTGDDYNEQFF
TRBJ1-1 TRBV11-2 CASSLDFYAEAFF
TRBJ1-6 TRBV28 CASSRPGQQSNSPLHF
TRBJ1-2 TRBV7-2 CASSARTGNYGYTF
TRBJ2-3 TRBV19 CASSGADTQYF
TRBJ1-2 TRBV5-1 CASSLSSDNYGYTF
TRBJ2-3 TRBV18 CASSPRLAGRTDTQYF
TRBJ2-5 TRBV2 CASSPGINGETQYF
TRBJ1-1 TRBV5-1 CASSQTVDSNTEAFF
TRBJ2-5 TRBV7-9 CASSLARGTGDETQYF
TRBJ2-1 TRBV5-6 CASSLGGRPHNEQFF
TRBJ1-5 TRBV7-8 CASSLARTGGNQPQHF
TRBJ1-1 TRBV19 CASSIYGNTEAFF
TRBJ1-5 TRBV6-1 CASSGVRNQPQHF
TRBJ2-2 TRBV11-2 CASSRTSPTGELFF
TRBJ2-7 TRBV28 CASIQRGGYEQYF
TRBJ1-1 TRBV5-1 CASSRQEPISEAFF
TRBJ2-3 TRBV5-4 CASSSRDRRTDTQYF
TRBJ1-5 TRBV19 CASSPGGQRFNQPQHF
TRBJ2-1 TRBV5-1 CASSLLGLNNEQFF
TRBJ2-7 TRBV28 CASSPGQGPYEQYF
TRBJ2-7 TRBV29-1 CSVAQGPYEQYF
TRBJ1-2 TRBV5-5 CASSLVRGRAGYTF
TRBJ1-1 TRBV7-2 CASSLTGGNTEAFF